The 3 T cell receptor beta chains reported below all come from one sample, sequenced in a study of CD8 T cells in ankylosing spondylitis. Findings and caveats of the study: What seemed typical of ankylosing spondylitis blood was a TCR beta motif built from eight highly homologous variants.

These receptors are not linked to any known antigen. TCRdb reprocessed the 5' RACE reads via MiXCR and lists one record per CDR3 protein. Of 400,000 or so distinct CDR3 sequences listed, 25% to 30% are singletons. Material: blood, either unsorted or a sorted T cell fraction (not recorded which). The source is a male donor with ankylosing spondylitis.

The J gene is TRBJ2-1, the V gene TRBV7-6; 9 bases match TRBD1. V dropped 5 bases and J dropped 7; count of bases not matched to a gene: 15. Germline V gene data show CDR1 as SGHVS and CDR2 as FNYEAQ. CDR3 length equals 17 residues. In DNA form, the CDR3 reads TGTGCCAGCAGCGCGCTCGGGACAGGGTTGGGGGTTAATGAGCAGTTCTTC. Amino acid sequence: CASSALGTGLGVNEQFF.

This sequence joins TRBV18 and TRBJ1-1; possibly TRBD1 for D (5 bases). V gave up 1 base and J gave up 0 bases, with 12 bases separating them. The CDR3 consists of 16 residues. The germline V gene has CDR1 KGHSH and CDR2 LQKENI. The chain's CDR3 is CASSPQRGGVNTEAFF. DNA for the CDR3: TGTGCCAGCTCACCACAGAGGGGTGGAGTGAACACTGAAGCTTTCTTT.

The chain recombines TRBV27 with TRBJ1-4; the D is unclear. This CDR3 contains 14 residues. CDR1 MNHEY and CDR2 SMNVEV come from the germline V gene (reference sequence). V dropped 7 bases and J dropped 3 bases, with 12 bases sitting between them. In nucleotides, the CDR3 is TGTGCCAGCACCCGTTCAGGTCCTAATGAAAAACTGTTTTTT. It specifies CASTRSGPNEKLFF.